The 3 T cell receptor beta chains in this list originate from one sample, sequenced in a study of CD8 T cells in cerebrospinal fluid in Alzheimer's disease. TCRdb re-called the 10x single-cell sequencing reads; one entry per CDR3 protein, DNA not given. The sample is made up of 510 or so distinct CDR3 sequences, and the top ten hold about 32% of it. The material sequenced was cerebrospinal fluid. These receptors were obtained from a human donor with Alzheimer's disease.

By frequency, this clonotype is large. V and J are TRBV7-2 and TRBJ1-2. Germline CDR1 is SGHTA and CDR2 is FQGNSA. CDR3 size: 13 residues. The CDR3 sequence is CASSPTTNYGYTF.

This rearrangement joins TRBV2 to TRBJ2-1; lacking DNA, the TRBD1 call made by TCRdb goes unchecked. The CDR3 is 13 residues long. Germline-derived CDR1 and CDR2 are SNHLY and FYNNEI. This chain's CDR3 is CASSAHSRALQFF.

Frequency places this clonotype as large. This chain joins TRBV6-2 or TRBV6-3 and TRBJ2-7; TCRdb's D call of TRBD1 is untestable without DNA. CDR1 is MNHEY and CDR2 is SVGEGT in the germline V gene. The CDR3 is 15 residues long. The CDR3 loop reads CASSFTGASSYEQYF.